This T cell receptor beta chain was recorded in a study of cytotoxic CD8 clonotypes in ibrutinib-treated CLL. Overall study: After a median of 68 months, approximately 15 patients stayed remitted and approximately twelve progressed; responses had been partial in some 25 and complete in 2.

Targeted sequencing depth ranged from 1 in 200,000 to 1 in 1 million T cells. Measured with immunoSEQ multiplex PCR; TCRdb has only the in-frame clones, and not every one. The table lists 75,000 to 90,000 clones, 75% to 90% of them singletons. Genomic DNA in a quantity of approximately 1.8 micrograms was derived from cryopreserved PBMCs for TCR beta libraries. CDR3 length: 12 residues. Germline V gene lookup returns CDR1 MNHNS and CDR2 SASEGT. V shed 11 bases, J shed 6 bases, and the junction held 5 bases outside the gene matches. Study findings and constraints: Baseline-level clonality went beyond age-matched healthy donors and moved in step with circulating CD8+ T-cell counts.

On this clone: The target antigen is unknown.

The receptor was isolated from a human donor with chronic lymphocytic leukemia. The genes are TRBV6-1 and TRBJ1-3; 9 bases line up with TRBD1. This material consisted of PBMCs, taken after 24 months of ibrutinib treatment. DNA for the CDR3: TGTGCCGGGGGACAGGGATTAAACACCATATATTTT. It translates to CAGGQGLNTIYF.